Listed below are T cell receptor beta chains from one sample, sequenced in a study of beta chain features in type 1 diabetes. The assay was immunoSEQ multiplex PCR, and TCRdb's table has in-frame clones only and misses some. The sample records under 300,000 clones, roughly 24% being singletons. The sample consisted of naive CD4+ T cells from blood. These receptors were obtained from a woman aged 25 to 39 with type 1 diabetes. The CDR3 runs from the conserved cysteine through the conserved F or W. A D gene is named only where the DNA matches it firmly. Only some rows state a clone size, as once, few, many or a class for expanded clones.

D gene	CDR3 length	V gene	clone size	J gene	CDR3 DNA	CDR3 protein
TRBD2	15	TRBV15	-	TRBJ2-2	TGTGCCACCAGCAGAAGCCTAGCGGGAACCGGGGAGCTGTTTTTT	CATSRSLAGTGELFF
TRBD2	16	TRBV29-1	few	TRBJ2-1	TGCAGCGTTGAAGATCGGTATAGCGGGAGGGGATATGAGCAGTTCTTC	CSVEDRYSGRGYEQFF
-	14	TRBV5-6	-	TRBJ1-5	TGTGCCAGCAGCTTGGTAGATAGCAATCAGCCCCAGCATTTT	CASSLVDSNQPQHF
TRBD2	15	TRBV7-8	-	TRBJ2-2	TGTGCCAGCAGCTTGGGACTAGCAGAGACCGGGGAGCTGTTTTTT	CASSLGLAETGELFF
TRBD2	16	TRBV29-1	-	TRBJ2-1	TGCAGCGAGCAAAGGCTCCGACTAGCGCCCTACAATGAGCAGTTCTTC	CSEQRLRLAPYNEQFF
TRBD2	14	TRBV2	few	TRBJ2-5	TGTGCCAGCAGTGCGGGACTAGGAGGAGAGACCCAGTACTTC	CASSAGLGGETQYF
TRBD2	15	TRBV7-9	-	TRBJ2-3	TGTGCCAGCAGCGGTACTAGCGGGAGCACAGATACGCAGTATTTT	CASSGTSGSTDTQYF
-	12	TRBV7-2	few	TRBJ2-7	TGTGCCAGCAGCTTAATCTTCTACGAGCAGTACTTC	CASSLIFYEQYF
TRBD1	16	TRBV6-5	few	TRBJ2-7	TGTGCCAGCAGTTACCAAAAACCGGGACAGGGCTACGAGCAGTACTTC	CASSYQKPGQGYEQYF
TRBD1	15	TRBV7-9	-	TRBJ2-7	TGTGCCAGCAGCCTTTCCGGGACAGGGTTCTACGAGCAGTACTTC	CASSLSGTGFYEQYF
-	14	TRBV7-3	-	TRBJ1-2	TGTGCCAGCAGCGACCGGGACAAAAACTATGGCTACACCTTC	CASSDRDKNYGYTF
TRBD1	15	TRBV5-1	-	TRBJ2-5	TGCGCCAGCAGCTTTGGTCGGGACAGGCAAGAGACCCAGTACTTC	CASSFGRDRQETQYF
-	16	TRBV14	few	TRBJ2-6	TGTGCCAGCAGCCGAGGAACAGGGTCTGGGGCCAACGTCCTGACTTTC	CASSRGTGSGANVLTF
TRBD1	16	TRBV4-1	-	TRBJ1-2	TGCGCCAGCAGCCAAGATCCGACAGGGAGGAATTGGCGCTACACCTTC	CASSQDPTGRNWRYTF
-	11	TRBV7-9	-	TRBJ1-2	TGTGCCAGCAGCCGGACAGTTGGCTACACCTTC	CASSRTVGYTF
-	14	TRBV9	-	TRBJ1-5	TGTGCCAGCAGCGTAGAGGGGAGCGGGCAGCCCCAGCATTTT	CASSVEGSGQPQHF
TRBD2	13	TRBV6-1	-	TRBJ2-7	TGTGCCAGCAGTGGACTAGCGGACTACGAGCAGTACTTC	CASSGLADYEQYF
-	12	TRBV10-3	-	TRBJ2-2	TGTGCCATCACAGGCAACACCGGGGAGCTGTTTTTT	CAITGNTGELFF
TRBD2	15	TRBV6-5	-	TRBJ2-1	TGTGCCAGCAGTTACAGCGGGAACCCGTACAATGAGCAGTTCTTC	CASSYSGNPYNEQFF
TRBD2	15	TRBV5-1	few	TRBJ2-5	TGCGCCAGCAGTTCAGGACTAGCGGGAGAAGAGACCCAGTACTTC	CASSSGLAGEETQYF
TRBD2	18	TRBV30	few	TRBJ2-1	TGTGCCTTCCCCCTAAAGTGGACTAGCGGGAGCTCCTACAATGAGCAGTTCTTC	CAFPLKWTSGSSYNEQFF
TRBD2	17	TRBV10-3	-	TRBJ2-5	TGTGCCATCAGTGAGCCTCCGGGACTAGCGGGATTACAGACCCAGTACTTC	CAISEPPGLAGLQTQYF
-	16	TRBV9	-	TRBJ2-3	TGTGCCAGCAGCGTAGGAAGTCCGCCGGGGACAGATACGCAGTATTTT	CASSVGSPPGTDTQYF
TRBD2	15	TRBV9	-	TRBJ2-3	TGTGCCAGCAGCGTAAGAGCGGGAGGCACAGATACGCAGTATTTT	CASSVRAGGTDTQYF